These T cell receptor beta chains were read from a single sample in a study of blood T cell repertoires in COVID-19. The table came from immunoSEQ multiplex PCR; TCRdb's copy has only in-frame clones and leaves some out. Found here are some 190,000 clones, under 85% of them singletons; the top ten hold roughly 7.6%. The sample consisted of peripheral blood. The receptors were gathered from a woman older than 75 with COVID-19, enrolled during active disease. Each CDR3 is given without its conserved first and last residue.

V gene,CDR3 protein
TRBV18,ASSPLLAGETGELF
TRBV6-2/TRBV6-3,ASSIPTGAPRKLF
TRBV24-1,ATSDSWGQGHTGELF
TRBV2,AAGTDNEKLF
TRBV4-1,ASTPTASMADTQY
TRBV11-3,ASSRTSGAWDTQY
TRBV5-1,ASSGGQNNEKLF
TRBV2,ASTSLAETQY
TRBV5-1,ASSLGEVGTQY
TRBV3-1/TRBV3-2,ASSEGGQNHEQY
TRBV6-1,ASSEGGREGNYGYT
TRBV4-1,ASSQGTASNQPQH
TRBV5-4,ASSSGNGASPLH
TRBV9,ASSVTTGGTDEQF
TRBV5-4,ASSPGTSGTSYEQY
TRBV3-1/TRBV3-2,ASSDLTASSLNTQY
TRBV5-5,ASSLTGGDQPQH
TRBV5-1,ASSLVGTGEKLF
TRBV5-4,ASSLSVANEKLF
TRBV3-1/TRBV3-2,ASSPNRLGGYT
TRBV2,ASSLRWGGDQPQH
TRBV3-1/TRBV3-2,ASSQDQGSAPQH
TRBV28,ARDSGEAGGYT
TRBV2,ASSFPGYT
TRBV7-2,ASSLRLASYEQY
TRBV18,ASSPTVANSPLH
TRBV7-9,ASSKTSSGNTIY
TRBV18,ASSIQPERIGYGYT
TRBV18,ASSPMTPGTGTYEQY
TRBV2,ASSLDRIYT
TRBV12-3/TRBV12-4,ASWDRIEKLF
TRBV6-6,ASSYWTGLGNEKLF